These 22 T cell receptor beta chains were all obtained from the same sample, sequenced in a study of blood T cell repertoires in COVID-19 (dated by TCRdb to the early 2020s). The library was obtained by the immunoSEQ multiplex PCR assay. TCRdb took this table from immuneACCESS and kept in-frame rearrangements with V and J called. Such tables lack part of the clones; where checked against another copy, unresolved V genes explain under half of the gap, and the rest is unexplained. The sample data list about 150,000 clones, and 76% of these were observed just once. 3% to 4.5% of the sample rests with the top ten. The sequencing input was peripheral blood. Receptor source: a woman of 80 years or more with acute or convalescent COVID-19.

This clone was seen once. The chain is built from TRBV6-1 and TRBJ1-3; D call uncertain. With 2 bases removed from V and 0 bases from J, the gap between germline ends came to 11 bases. The CDR3 is made up of 16 amino acids. The germline CDR1 and CDR2 sequences are MNHNS and SASEGT. CDR3 in DNA: TGTGCCAGCAGTGAATTGGGCATCAACTCTGGAAACACCATATATTTT. Protein sequence: CASSELGINSGNTIYF.

This clone was counted only a few times. This rearrangement joins TRBV18 to TRBJ2-1, with a possible D match to TRBD1 (6 bases). The V and J ends lost 7 bases and 5 bases respectively, with 9 bases between them. This CDR3 has 12 residues. Germline CDR1 is KGHSH and CDR2 is LQKENI. The CDR3 loop reads CASLRQDNEQFF. The CDR3 nucleotides read TGTGCCAGCTTGAGACAGGACAATGAGCAGTTCTTC.

In its sample, this clone was seen a few times. The chain combines TRBV18 with TRBJ1-1, with D possibly TRBD1 on 5 matching bases. The CDR3 runs 13 residues. V shed 4 bases and J shed 3 bases, with 9 bases lying between them. Germline values: CDR1 KGHSH, CDR2 LQKENI. This CDR3 reads CASSLQDDTEAFF. CDR3 nucleotides: TGTGCCAGCTCACTACAGGATGACACTGAAGCTTTCTTT.

J is TRBJ2-5 and V is TRBV30; perhaps TRBD2 as D (5 bases). Trimming removed 1 base from V and 5 bases from J, with 20 bases in between. From germline, CDR1 is GTSNPN and CDR2 SVGIG (reference sequence). CDR3 size: 16 residues. In nucleotides, the CDR3 is TGTGCCTGGAGTGCTAAAACTAGTTTGAGTAGGGAGACCCAGTACTTC. It specifies CAWSAKTSLSRETQYF.

The chain joins TRBV5-1 to TRBJ2-3; weak D call: TRBD2 (5 bases). In germline, CDR1 is SGHRS, CDR2 YFSETQ. The length of the CDR3 is 13 residues. The V end was cut by 5 bases, the J end by 5 bases, with 12 bases between. The CDR3 DNA reads as TGCGCCAGCAGATCTGGTGAGGGAGATACGCAGTATTTT. Encoded protein: CASRSGEGDTQYF. The whole variable domain, remainder taken from reference TRBV5-1 and TRBJ2-3, is KAGVTQTPRYLIKTRGQQVTLSCSPISGHRSVSWYQQTPGQGLQFLFEYFSETQRNKGNFPGRFSGRQFSNSRSEMNVSTLELGDSALYLCASRSGEGDTQYFGPGTRLTVL.

The rearrangement uses TRBV4-3 and TRBJ2-3, with TRBD2 matching 9 bases. In germline, CDR1 is LGHNA, CDR2 YSLEER. The CDR3 is 19 residues long. The trim removed 0 bases at V and 6 bases at J, leaving 16 bases unmatched. As DNA, the CDR3 is TGCGCCAGCAGCCAAGATATACCTGCGGGGGGGGGCCTTGCCGATACGCAGTATTTT. Translated: CASSQDIPAGGGLADTQYF.

The chain combines TRBV11-2 with TRBJ2-1; 7 bases agree with TRBD2. CDR3 length: 14 amino acids. The germline V gene has CDR1 SGHAT and CDR2 FQNNGV. V trimming: 5 bases; J trimming: 9 bases; junction bases outside the gene matches: 10. Here the CDR3 DNA reads TGTGCCAGCAGCCTGGATGGGGGGGGAATTGAGCAGTTCTTC. Its translation: CASSLDGGGIEQFF.

The chain carries TRBV5-4 and TRBJ1-4; D not resolved. Germline CDR1 is SGHNT and CDR2 is YYREEE (reference sequence). Trimming took 0 bases from V and 7 from J, leaving 4 bases between them. This CDR3 spans 12 amino acids. Here the CDR3 reads CASSLEREKLFF. The CDR3 DNA follows: TGTGCCAGCAGCTTGGAGCGTGAAAAACTGTTTTTT.

The genes are TRBV5-1 and TRBJ2-2; the match to TRBD1 covers 7 bases. V shed 7 bases and J 2 bases; nucleotides not matched to a gene: 8. Germline lookup yields CDR1 SGHRS and CDR2 YFSETQ. The CDR3 is made up of 15 amino acids. CDR3 nucleotides: TGCGCCAGCGTACCGACAGGGTATAACACCGGGGAGCTGTTTTTT. Amino acids: CASVPTGYNTGELFF.

The rearrangement joins TRBV9 to TRBJ2-7, with D tentatively TRBD2 (5 bases). CDR1 is SGDLS and CDR2 is YYNGEE in the germline V gene. V was trimmed by 3 bases and J by 5 bases, leaving 12 bases between them. The CDR3 spans 13 residues. This CDR3 reads CASSGMAGNEQYF. In nucleotides, the CDR3 is TGTGCCAGCAGCGGAATGGCGGGTAACGAGCAGTACTTC.

The chain has TRBV19 and TRBJ1-2, with 7 bases lining up with TRBD1. The CDR3 is made up of 15 amino acids. The germline V gene encodes CDR1 LNHDA and CDR2 SQIVND (reference sequence). Losses at the gene ends were 3 bases for V and 2 bases for J; bases not matched to a gene: 6. CDR3 DNA: TGTGCCAGTAGTATGGTTGGGACAGCCAACTATGGCTACACCTTC. Its protein is CASSMVGTANYGYTF.

This sequence joins TRBV14 and TRBJ1-1, with D possibly TRBD1 on 6 matching bases. V was shortened by 3 bases and J by 5 bases, with 13 bases between the two germline ends. The CDR3 spans 14 residues. From germline, CDR1 is SGHDN and CDR2 FVKESK. The CDR3 protein is CASSHLRGWTEAFF. The DNA of the CDR3 is TGTGCCAGCAGCCACCTCAGGGGATGGACTGAAGCTTTCTTT. Complete variable domain (other parts from reference TRBV14 and TRBJ1-1): EAGVTQFPSHSVIEKGQTVTLRCDPISGHDNLYWYRRVMGKEIKFLLHFVKESKQDESGMPNNRFLAERTGGTYSTLKVQPAELEDSGVYFCASSHLRGWTEAFFGQGTRLTVV.

The V call is TRBV11-2, the J call TRBJ1-2; 7 bases match TRBD1. In germline, CDR1 is SGHAT, CDR2 FQNNGV. The CDR3 has 17 amino acids. Trimming cost V 4 bases and J 4 bases; bases outside gene matches: 15. The CDR3 is CASSSLRGREGTYGYTF. Written as DNA, the CDR3 is TGTGCCAGCAGCTCGCTTAGGGGGCGGGAGGGGACCTATGGCTACACCTTC.

The CDR3 DNA sequence: TGTGCCTGGGGGACAGGGTCTCGTTCACCCCTCCACTTT. It yields the protein CAWGTGSRSPLHF. The chain couples TRBV30 to TRBJ1-6, with 9 bases that match TRBD1. The trim removed 5 bases at V and 9 bases at J, leaving 5 bases unmatched. Germline CDR1 reads GTSNPN; CDR2 reads SVGIG (reference sequence). The CDR3 runs 13 residues.

The genes are TRBV14 and TRBJ1-2; D is ambiguous. The CDR3 spans 13 residues. Germline CDR1 is SGHDN and CDR2 is FVKESK. The V end lost 1 base, the J end lost 4 bases, and 7 bases lay between the germline ends. The CDR3 nucleotides are TGTGCCAGCAGCCAAGCGGGATCCTATGGCTACACCTTC. Amino acids: CASSQAGSYGYTF. Using reference TRBV14 and TRBJ1-2 for the parts outside the CDR3, the full variable domain is EAGVTQFPSHSVIEKGQTVTLRCDPISGHDNLYWYRRVMGKEIKFLLHFVKESKQDESGMPNNRFLAERTGGTYSTLKVQPAELEDSGVYFCASSQAGSYGYTFGSGTRLTVV.

This sequence joins TRBV11-2 and TRBJ2-5, with a possible D match to TRBD2 (6 bases). CDR1 SGHAT and CDR2 FQNNGV come from the germline V gene. V was shortened by 1 base and J by 1 base, with 10 bases between the two germline ends. This CDR3 is built from 15 residues. CDR3 sequence (DNA): TGTGCCAGCAGCTTAGGAGCGGGTGTCCAAGAGACCCAGTACTTC. Amino acids: CASSLGAGVQETQYF.

The rearrangement links TRBV6-7 to TRBJ2-4, with D possibly being TRBD1 (6 bases). TRBV6-7 is an ORF; its function is uncertain. The V end was cut by 7 bases, the J end by 8 bases, with 12 bases between. There are 12 residues in the CDR3. The CDR3 coding sequence is TGTGCCAGCATCCCCAGGGGTGACATTCAGTACTTC. The encoded protein is CASIPRGDIQYF.

V and J are TRBV6-1 and TRBJ1-5; D gene unclear. The CDR3 loop spans 15 amino acids. Germline CDR1 is MNHNS and CDR2 is SASEGT. V lost 3 bases and J 2 bases, leaving 11 bases between the germline ends. CDR3 region: CASSDHQEGNQPQHF. The DNA for the CDR3 is TGTGCCAGCAGTGATCATCAGGAGGGCAATCAGCCCCAGCATTTT.

This chain's CDR3 is CASSQAVGAGYEQYF. The CDR3 DNA follows: TGTGCCAGCAGCCAAGCCGTGGGCGCAGGCTACGAGCAGTACTTC. The rearrangement links TRBV4-2 to TRBJ2-7; D is undetermined. Germline values: CDR1 LGHNA, CDR2 YNFKEQ. V lost 1 base and J 3 bases, leaving 13 bases between the germline ends. CDR3 length: 15 amino acids.

The V and J genes are TRBV6-6 and TRBJ1-5; D gene ambiguous. This CDR3 has 14 residues. Per germline, CDR1 MNHNY and CDR2 SVGAGI (reference sequence). Trimming left V 4 bases short and J 3 bases short, with 10 bases between. The CDR3 DNA reads as TGTGCCAGCAGTTCCGGGTCCTCCAATCAGCCCCAGCATTTT. This sequence encodes CASSSGSSNQPQHF.

This clone turned up a few times. The rearrangement joins TRBV9 to TRBJ2-3; TRBD2 matches at 7 bases. The germline CDR1 and CDR2 sequences are SGDLS and YYNGEE. This CDR3 contains 18 residues. After removal of 4 bases from V and 2 bases from J, the junction contained 16 bases not matched to a gene. CDR3 nucleotide sequence: TGTGCCAGCAGCATCGGATCGGGGGGAGGTTTGTACACAGATACGCAGTATTTT. Amino acid sequence: CASSIGSGGGLYTDTQYF.

The chain joins TRBV5-8 to TRBJ1-5; D not resolved. The CDR3 totals 12 residues. Germline values: CDR1 SGHTS, CDR2 YDEGEE. V dropped 0 bases and J dropped 9 bases, with 7 bases sitting between them. The CDR3: CASSLGSGPQHF. DNA for the CDR3: TGTGCCAGCAGCTTGGGGTCCGGGCCCCAGCATTTT.